These T cell receptor beta chains were read from a single sample in a study of blood T cell repertoires in COVID-19. Assay: immunoSEQ multiplex PCR; the TCRdb copy retains only in-frame clones and omits some. The sample records roughly 240,000 clones, under 90% being singletons. Material: PBMCs or T cells enriched from blood (not recorded which). The origin of the receptors is a woman aged 40 to 49 who had been exposed to COVID-19. CDR3s include the opening cysteine and the closing phenylalanine or tryptophan. A D gene is named only where the DNA matches it firmly. Clone size is shown for a subset of rows, as once, few, many or a class of expanded clone.

CDR3 protein	CDR3 DNA	J gene	clone size	D gene	V gene
CASSLALGLIMNTEAFF	TGTGCCAGCAGCTTAGCCCTGGGACTGATTATGAACACTGAAGCTTTCTTT	TRBJ1-1	few	NA	TRBV7-9
CASSLEGGAGQPQHF	TGCGCCAGCAGCTTGGAGGGGGGGGCTGGTCAGCCCCAGCATTTT	TRBJ1-5	NA	NA	TRBV5-1
CAISTDRRNQPQHF	TGTGCCATCAGTACTGACAGGAGAAATCAGCCCCAGCATTTT	TRBJ1-5	once	NA	TRBV10-3
CASSLVPGTSGSYEQYF	TGCGCCAGCAGCTTGGTCCCCGGGACTAGCGGCTCCTACGAGCAGTACTTC	TRBJ2-7	NA	TRBD2	TRBV5-1
CSVYRVWETQYF	TGCAGCGTTTACAGGGTATGGGAGACCCAGTACTTC	TRBJ2-5	NA	NA	TRBV29-1
CASSQDPTIEAFF	TGTGCCAGCAGCCAAGATCCTACGATTGAAGCTTTCTTT	TRBJ1-1	NA	NA	TRBV4-2
CASSWRGGFNEQFF	TGTGCCAGCAGTTGGCGGGGGGGTTTCAATGAGCAGTTCTTC	TRBJ2-1	once	TRBD2	TRBV6-5
CASSLDRVGGYTF	TGTGCCAGCAGCTTAGACAGGGTTGGTGGCTACACCTTC	TRBJ1-2	NA	NA	TRBV7-6
CASSLVPDNEQFF	TGTGCCAGCAGCTTAGTGCCGGACAATGAGCAGTTCTTC	TRBJ2-1	NA	NA	TRBV7-7
CASSRYRGSDTQYF	TGTGCCAGCAGCCGGTACAGGGGGTCAGATACGCAGTATTTT	TRBJ2-3	NA	TRBD1	TRBV3-1/TRBV3-2
CASSSLSGRGAYEQYF	TGTGCCAGCAGCTCCCTTTCCGGCAGGGGGGCCTACGAGCAGTACTTC	TRBJ2-7	NA	NA	TRBV11-2
CATSRANYGYTF	TGTGCCACCAGCAGAGCGAACTATGGCTACACCTTC	TRBJ1-2	NA	NA	TRBV15
CASSQDNRGRNQPQHF	TGCGCCAGCAGCCAAGATAACAGGGGGCGAAATCAGCCCCAGCATTTT	TRBJ1-5	few	TRBD1	TRBV4-3
CASSVEGQTTDTQYF	TGTGCCAGCAGCGTAGAGGGACAGACCACAGATACGCAGTATTTT	TRBJ2-3	NA	TRBD1	TRBV9
CASSSNYEQYF	TGTGCCAGCAGTTCCAACTACGAGCAGTACTTC	TRBJ2-7	NA	NA	TRBV28
CASSLAAGTSRFF	TGTGCCAGCAGCCTTGCCGCTGGGACTAGCAGGTTCTTC	TRBJ2-1	NA	TRBD2	TRBV12-3/TRBV12-4
CASSLETGRNSPLHF	TGTGCCAGCAGCCTCGAGACAGGGCGTAATTCACCCCTCCACTTT	TRBJ1-6	NA	TRBD1	TRBV11-1
CASSPPGSYEQYF	TGTGCCAGCAGTCCCCCAGGGTCCTACGAGCAGTACTTC	TRBJ2-7	NA	NA	TRBV12-3/TRBV12-4
CASCAGTGSTDTQYF	TGTGCCAGCTGCGCCGGGACAGGCAGCACAGATACGCAGTATTTT	TRBJ2-3	NA	TRBD1	TRBV7-2
CASRDKTSGGLSNEQFF	TGTGCCAGCAGGGATAAGACTAGCGGGGGACTATCCAATGAGCAGTTCTTC	TRBJ2-1	few	TRBD2	TRBV2
CASSHKHLEAFF	TGTGCCAGCAGCCATAAGCACCTTGAAGCTTTCTTT	TRBJ1-1	NA	NA	TRBV3-1/TRBV3-2
CASRRGQGTTNEKLFF	TGTGCCAGTAGAAGGGGACAGGGGACAACTAATGAAAAACTGTTTTTT	TRBJ1-4	NA	TRBD1	TRBV19
CASSYATGDREQFF	TGTGCCAGCAGTTACGCTACAGGGGACAGGGAGCAGTTCTTC	TRBJ2-1	NA	TRBD1	TRBV6-5
CASSFNRPYNEQFF	TGTGCCAGCAGCTTTAACAGACCTTACAATGAGCAGTTCTTC	TRBJ2-1	NA	NA	TRBV5-8
CASSDVGGGEQYF	TGTGCCAGCAGTGACGTCGGCGGGGGGGAGCAGTACTTC	TRBJ2-7	NA	TRBD2	TRBV6-1
CASTLGAGNYGYTF	TGTGCCAGCACCCTCGGGGCGGGGAACTATGGCTACACCTTC	TRBJ1-2	NA	NA	TRBV7-2
CASSLQAGGNTIYF	TGCGCCAGCAGCCTCCAGGCAGGCGGAAACACCATATATTTT	TRBJ1-3	NA	NA	TRBV5-1
CASRGTSGGYEQYF	TGTGCCAGCAGAGGAACTAGCGGGGGTTACGAGCAGTACTTC	TRBJ2-7	NA	TRBD2	TRBV6-5
CASSLLQGAEDF	TGTGCCAGCAGTTTACTACAGGGGGCCGAGGATTTT	TRBJ1-5	NA	TRBD1	TRBV28
CASTRQMNTEAFF	TGTGCCAGCACTCGACAGATGAACACTGAAGCTTTCTTT	TRBJ1-1	NA	NA	TRBV11-2
CASSSRDRGGNEQFF	TGTGCCAGCAGCTCCCGGGACAGGGGTGGTAATGAGCAGTTCTTC	TRBJ2-1	NA	TRBD1	TRBV9
CALSVGGTEAFF	TGTGCCCTTTCGGTGGGAGGGACTGAAGCTTTCTTT	TRBJ1-1	once	NA	TRBV5-4
CASSPPTGPQHF	TGTGCCAGCAGTCCCCCGACAGGGCCCCAGCATTTT	TRBJ1-5	NA	NA	TRBV28
CASAGNWDYGYTF	TGTGCCAGCGCGGGGAATTGGGACTATGGCTACACCTTC	TRBJ1-2	once	NA	TRBV6-5
CASSQLQGSTEAFF	TGTGCCAGCAGCCAACTCCAGGGATCCACTGAAGCTTTCTTT	TRBJ1-1	NA	NA	TRBV3-1/TRBV3-2
CASSRGQGNSPLHF	TGTGCCAGCAGCCGAGGACAGGGAAATTCACCCCTCCACTTT	TRBJ1-6	many	TRBD1	TRBV14
CASSQDLTGQGNGYTF	TGTGCCAGCAGCCAAGATTTGACCGGACAGGGTAATGGCTACACCTTC	TRBJ1-2	NA	TRBD1	TRBV4-2
CASSYDRGWAEAFF	TGTGCCAGCAGCTACGACAGGGGTTGGGCTGAAGCTTTCTTT	TRBJ1-1	NA	TRBD1	TRBV11-2
CASSGETEAFF	TGTGCCAGCAGCGGGGAGACTGAAGCTTTCTTT	TRBJ1-1	NA	NA	TRBV3-1/TRBV3-2
CASSQEAGSSNQPQHF	TGCGCCAGCAGCCAAGAGGCGGGGTCGAGCAATCAGCCCCAGCATTTT	TRBJ1-5	NA	NA	TRBV4-1
CASSPGTSGVLGTDTQYF	TGTGCCAGCAGCCCCGGGACTAGCGGGGTGTTAGGCACAGATACGCAGTATTTT	TRBJ2-3	NA	TRBD2	TRBV6-2/TRBV6-3
CASSLRVWEAQRGYNEQFF	TGTGCCAGCAGCTTAAGGGTTTGGGAGGCCCAGCGGGGGTACAATGAGCAGTTCTTC	TRBJ2-1	NA	TRBD2	TRBV7-9
CASSLGQGHYGYTF	TGTGCCAGCAGCCTCGGACAGGGTCACTATGGCTACACCTTC	TRBJ1-2	NA	TRBD1	TRBV27
CASSYDPQGYEQYF	TGTGCCAGCAGTTACGATCCACAGGGCTACGAGCAGTACTTC	TRBJ2-7	NA	NA	TRBV6-2/TRBV6-3
CASSARTGTNYGYTF	TGTGCCAGCAGCGCCCGGACAGGGACAAACTATGGCTACACCTTC	TRBJ1-2	NA	TRBD1	TRBV7-2
CAWRGGTNEKLFF	TGTGCCTGGAGGGGGGGAACTAATGAAAAACTGTTTTTT	TRBJ1-4	once	NA	TRBV30
CASSSVEYGYTF	TGTGCCAGCAGTTCGGTAGAGTATGGCTACACCTTC	TRBJ1-2	NA	NA	TRBV28
CAISESTGRVQPQHF	TGTGCCATCAGTGAGTCTACAGGGCGTGTACAGCCCCAGCATTTT	TRBJ1-5	few	NA	TRBV10-3
CAIRASGEADTQYF	TGTGCCATCAGAGCTAGCGGGGAGGCAGATACGCAGTATTTT	TRBJ2-3	NA	TRBD2	TRBV10-3
CASSEGRGSQETQYF	TGTGCCAGCAGTGAAGGGCGAGGATCCCAAGAGACCCAGTACTTC	TRBJ2-5	NA	NA	TRBV6-1
CASSSLTGNTGELFF	TGTGCCAGCAGCTCCCTTACAGGGAACACCGGGGAGCTGTTTTTT	TRBJ2-2	NA	NA	TRBV11-3
CASSEGQDEQYF	TGTGCCAGCAGTGAAGGGCAGGACGAGCAGTACTTC	TRBJ2-7	NA	NA	TRBV2
CASRQGVMGGYTF	TGTGCCAGTCGACAGGGGGTTATGGGTGGCTACACCTTC	TRBJ1-2	NA	TRBD1	TRBV6-5